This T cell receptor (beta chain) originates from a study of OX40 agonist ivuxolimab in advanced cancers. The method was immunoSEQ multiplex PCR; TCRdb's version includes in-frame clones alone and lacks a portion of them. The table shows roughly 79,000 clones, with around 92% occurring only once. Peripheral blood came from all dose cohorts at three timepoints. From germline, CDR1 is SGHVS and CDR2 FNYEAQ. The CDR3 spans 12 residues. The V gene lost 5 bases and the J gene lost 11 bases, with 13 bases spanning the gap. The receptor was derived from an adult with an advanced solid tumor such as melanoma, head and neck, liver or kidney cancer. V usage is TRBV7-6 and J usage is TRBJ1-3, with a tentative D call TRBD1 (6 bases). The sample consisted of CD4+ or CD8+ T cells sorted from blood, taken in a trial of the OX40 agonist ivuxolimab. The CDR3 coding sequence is TGTGCCAGCAGCCCCGGGGGCGTGTCCATATATTTT. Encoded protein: CASSPGGVSIYF.